This T cell receptor (beta chain) stems from a study of blood T cell repertoires in COVID-19. Study summary: COVID-19 samples from acute and convalescent phases originated in the United States, Italy and Spain. PBMCs, B-cell-depleted T cells, or T cells provided the cDNA or gDNA that made up the material.

Trimming took off 2 bases at V and 2 bases at J, with 6 bases between the two ends. Germline values: CDR1 SGHTA, CDR2 FQGNSA. CDR3 length equals 13 residues. TCRdb's table, derived via immunoSEQ multiplex PCR, lists solely in-frame clones and lacks some. The sample consists of 250,000 to 350,000 clones, around 90% of them appearing once. The sequence came from a woman between 45 and 65 years old who had recovered from COVID-19. Sequencing used peripheral blood. The V gene is TRBV7-2, the J gene TRBJ2-5; D is uncertain. The CDR3 coding sequence is TGTGCCAGCAGCTTAATCTATCAAGAGACCCAGTACTTC. It specifies CASSLIYQETQYF.